Each of the 14 T cell receptor beta chains below was sequenced from the same sample in a study of blood T cell repertoires in COVID-19. This table comes from immunoSEQ multiplex PCR, and its TCRdb copy is limited to in-frame clones, with some not included. The repertoire holds more than 200,000 clones, roughly nine tenths seen once, with 3% to 3.5% in the top ten. The sample comprised peripheral blood. These receptors were collected from a man between 18 and 35 years old with active or convalescent COVID-19.

The chain links TRBV7-8 to TRBJ2-1; D unresolved. The CDR3 consists of 11 residues. The V and J ends lost 1 base and 10 bases respectively, with 5 bases between them. Germline CDR1 SGHVS, CDR2 FQNEAQ. CDR3 DNA: TGTGCCAGCAGCTTAGGAGTGGAGCAGTTCTTC. The encoded protein is CASSLGVEQFF.

The rearrangement joins TRBV15 to TRBJ2-7; 8 nucleotides line up with TRBD1. Trimming cost V 2 bases and J 6 bases; bases outside gene matches: 3. Germline CDR1 LNHNV, CDR2 YYDKDF (reference sequence). The CDR3 is 13 amino acids. The CDR3 loop reads CATSRQGASEQYF. For the CDR3, the DNA is TGTGCCACCAGCAGACAGGGGGCTAGCGAGCAGTACTTC.

The chain combines TRBV13 with TRBJ2-3; 7 bases are a match to TRBD2. V dropped 5 bases and J dropped 0; count of bases not matched to a gene: 5. The CDR3 sequence is 15 residues long. The germline CDR1 and CDR2 sequences are PRHDT and FYEKMQ (reference sequence). CDR3 region: CASSRFSGSTDTQYF. CDR3 coding DNA: TGTGCCAGCAGCCGTTTTAGCGGGAGCACAGATACGCAGTATTTT.

V and J are TRBV9 and TRBJ2-2; TRBD2 agrees at 8 bases. Unmatched junction bases numbered 9, after V lost 4 bases and J lost 4 bases. This CDR3 is built from 16 residues. Germline loops: CDR1 SGDLS, CDR2 YYNGEE. This CDR3 is CASSPGGGSATGELFF. The CDR3 nucleotides read TGTGCCAGCAGCCCCGGGGGGGGGAGTGCCACCGGGGAGCTGTTTTTT.

The chain couples TRBV7-2 to TRBJ2-3; 8 nucleotides align to TRBD2. Germline assignment: CDR1 SGHTA and CDR2 FQGNSA. The V gene end was trimmed by 5 bases and the J gene end by 2 bases; junction bases not matched to a gene: 6. The CDR3 consists of 15 residues. The CDR3 DNA sequence: TGTGCCAGCAGCCCTCCGGGACTAGTCACAGATACGCAGTATTTT. Amino acid sequence: CASSPPGLVTDTQYF.

This clone showed up just once. This chain connects TRBV5-1 to TRBJ2-2; D is unresolved. The CDR3 is made up of 15 amino acids. Germline V gene lookup returns CDR1 SGHRS and CDR2 YFSETQ. V was trimmed by 4 bases and J by 2 bases, leaving 12 bases between them. The CDR3 DNA sequence: TGCGCCAGCAGCATGAACCTAGGCAACACCGGGGAGCTGTTTTTT. As protein: CASSMNLGNTGELFF.

The chain has TRBV10-3 and TRBJ1-3; D is perhaps TRBD1 (6 bases). V gave up 8 bases and J gave up 1 base, with 6 bases separating them. The CDR3 is made up of 12 amino acids. CDR1 ENHRY and CDR2 SYGVKD come from the germline V gene. The CDR3 sequence is CAIQGSGNTIYF. In DNA form, the CDR3 reads TGTGCCATCCAGGGGTCTGGAAACACCATATATTTT.

This clone showed up just once. The chain carries TRBV9 and TRBJ2-1; no clear D gene. The V and J ends lost 0 bases and 5 bases respectively, with 15 bases between them. The CDR3 totals 16 residues. The germline V gene encodes CDR1 SGDLS and CDR2 YYNGEE. For the CDR3, the DNA is TGTGCCAGCAGCGTAGATCAGTTAGCCGTAAACAATGAGCAGTTCTTC. It specifies CASSVDQLAVNNEQFF.

V usage is TRBV30 and J usage is TRBJ2-2, with D perhaps matching TRBD1 (5 bases). CDR3 length equals 15 residues. Germline CDR1 and CDR2: GTSNPN and SVGIG (reference sequence). V lost 5 bases, J lost 3 bases, and 16 bases lay in between. In nucleotides, the CDR3 is TGTGCCTGGCTCCGCCGGGTCAGGGACACCGGGGAGCTGTTTTTT. Translation: CAWLRRVRDTGELFF.

The gene calls are TRBV7-5 and TRBJ2-7; the D call of TRBD1 is as the table states it, not checked on the DNA. TRBV7-5 is deemed a pseudogene. This CDR3 spans 19 amino acids. For the CDR3, the DNA is TGTGCCAGAAGCTTAGCGAGGGGGCCTACTCCCAATACGGGCCACGAGCAGTACTTC. It yields the protein CARSLARGPTPNTGHEQYF.

The CDR3 DNA is TGTGCCAGCAGGCCTGCGGGGCTTCCTAACTATGGCTACACCTTC. Its translation: CASRPAGLPNYGYTF. This chain joins TRBV6-2 or TRBV6-3 and TRBJ1-2; D possibly corresponds to TRBD1 (5 bases). The germline CDR1 and CDR2 sequences are MNHEY and SVGEGT. The ends were cut back, 6 bases at V and 0 bases at J, with 14 bases in the middle. The CDR3 spans 15 residues.

For this clone: This sample also contains other DNA sequences that code for the same CDR3. This chain's CDR3 is CASSLQMNTEAFF. The CDR3 DNA is TGTGCCAGCAGCTTACAGATGAACACTGAAGCTTTCTTT. This sequence joins TRBV7-2 and TRBJ1-1; D ambiguous. V was trimmed by 2 bases and J by 0 bases, leaving 4 bases between them. Germline lookup yields CDR1 SGHTA and CDR2 FQGNSA. This CDR3 is 13 amino acids long.

CDR3 sequence reads: CASSLIEEAFF. CDR3 coding DNA: TGTGCCAGCAGCTTGATCGAGGAGGCTTTCTTT. The rearrangement joins TRBV5-6 to TRBJ1-1; the D is unclear. Germline V gene sequence: CDR1 SGHDT, CDR2 YYEEEE. The CDR3 sequence is 11 residues long. V lost 1 base, J lost 11 bases, and 9 bases lay in between.

CDR3 DNA sequence: TGTGCCAGCAGTCCCCCGAGCTCCTACAATGAGCAGTTCTTC. It yields the protein CASSPPSSYNEQFF. The chain uses TRBV27 and TRBJ2-1; no clear D gene. Germline loops: CDR1 MNHEY, CDR2 SMNVEV (reference sequence). Trimming stripped 5 bases from V and 0 bases from J, with 8 bases between. This CDR3 has 14 amino acids.